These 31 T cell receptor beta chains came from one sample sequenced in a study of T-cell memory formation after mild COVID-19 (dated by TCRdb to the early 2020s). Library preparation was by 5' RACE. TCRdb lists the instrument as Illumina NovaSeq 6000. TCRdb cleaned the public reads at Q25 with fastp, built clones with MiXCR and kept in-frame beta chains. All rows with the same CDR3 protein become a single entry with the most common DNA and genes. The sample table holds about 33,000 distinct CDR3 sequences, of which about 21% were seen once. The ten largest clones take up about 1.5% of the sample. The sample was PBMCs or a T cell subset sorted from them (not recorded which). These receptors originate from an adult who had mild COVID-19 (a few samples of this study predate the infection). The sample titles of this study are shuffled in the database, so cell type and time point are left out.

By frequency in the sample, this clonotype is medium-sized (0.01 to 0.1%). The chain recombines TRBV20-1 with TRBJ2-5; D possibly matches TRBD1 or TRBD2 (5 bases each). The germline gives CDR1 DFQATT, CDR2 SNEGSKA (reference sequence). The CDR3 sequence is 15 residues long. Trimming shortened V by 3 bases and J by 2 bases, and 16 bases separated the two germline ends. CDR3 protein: CSARDRGAFQETQYF. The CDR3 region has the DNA TGCAGTGCTAGGGACCGAGGGGCGTTTCAAGAGACCCAGTACTTC.

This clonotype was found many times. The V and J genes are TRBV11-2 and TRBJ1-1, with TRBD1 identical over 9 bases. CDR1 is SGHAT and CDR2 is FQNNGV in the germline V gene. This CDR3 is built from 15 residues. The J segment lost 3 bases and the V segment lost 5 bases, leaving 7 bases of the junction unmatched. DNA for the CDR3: TGTGCCAGCAGCAAGGGCCGGGACAGGGACACTGAAGCTTTCTTT. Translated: CASSKGRDRDTEAFF.

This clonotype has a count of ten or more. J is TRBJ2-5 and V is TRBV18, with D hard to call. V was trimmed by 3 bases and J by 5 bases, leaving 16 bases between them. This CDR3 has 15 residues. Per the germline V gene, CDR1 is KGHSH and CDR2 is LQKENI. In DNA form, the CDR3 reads TGTGCCAGCTCACCTCACCCGGGTTCCATGGAGACCCAGTACTTC. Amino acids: CASSPHPGSMETQYF.

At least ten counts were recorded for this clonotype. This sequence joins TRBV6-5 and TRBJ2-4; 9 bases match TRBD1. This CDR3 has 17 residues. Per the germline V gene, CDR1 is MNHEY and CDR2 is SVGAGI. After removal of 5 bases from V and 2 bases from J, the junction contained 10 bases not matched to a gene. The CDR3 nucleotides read TGTGCCAGCAGTCCCGGGACAGGGTCTCTATCCAAAAACATTCAGTACTTC. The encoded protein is CASSPGTGSLSKNIQYF.

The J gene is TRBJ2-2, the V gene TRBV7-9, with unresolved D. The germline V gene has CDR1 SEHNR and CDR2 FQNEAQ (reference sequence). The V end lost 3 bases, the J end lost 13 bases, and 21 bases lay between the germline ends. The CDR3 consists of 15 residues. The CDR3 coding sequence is TGTGCCAGCAGCTTTCTCACTGCCGGTCGCGACGGGCTGTTTTTT. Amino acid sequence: CASSFLTAGRDGLFF. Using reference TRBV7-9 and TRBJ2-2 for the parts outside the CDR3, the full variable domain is DTGVSQNPRHKITKRGQNVTFRCDPISEHNRLYWYRQTLGQGPEFLTYFQNEAQLEKSRLLSDRFSAERPKGSFSTLEIQRTEQGDSAMYLCASSFLTAGRDGLFFGEGSRLTVL.

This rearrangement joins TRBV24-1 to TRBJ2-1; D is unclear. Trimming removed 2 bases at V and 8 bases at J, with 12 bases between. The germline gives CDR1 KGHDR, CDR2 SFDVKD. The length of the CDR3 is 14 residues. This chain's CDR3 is CATSDSTGEDEQFF. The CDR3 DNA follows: TGTGCCACCAGTGATTCAACGGGCGAGGATGAGCAGTTCTTC.

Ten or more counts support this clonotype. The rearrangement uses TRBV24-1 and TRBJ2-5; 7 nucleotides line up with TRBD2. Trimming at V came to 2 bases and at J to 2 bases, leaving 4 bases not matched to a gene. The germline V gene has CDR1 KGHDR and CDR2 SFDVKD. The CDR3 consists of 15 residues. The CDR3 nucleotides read TGTGCCACCAGTGATTCCCACGGGGGGCAAGAGACCCAGTACTTC. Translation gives CATSDSHGGQETQYF.

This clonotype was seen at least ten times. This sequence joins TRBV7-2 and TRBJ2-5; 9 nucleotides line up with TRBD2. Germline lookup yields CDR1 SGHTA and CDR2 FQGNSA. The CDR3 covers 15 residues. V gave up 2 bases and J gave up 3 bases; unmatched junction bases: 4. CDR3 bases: TGTGCCAGCAGCTTATATCTAGCGGGAAAAGAGACCCAGTACTTC. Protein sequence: CASSLYLAGKETQYF. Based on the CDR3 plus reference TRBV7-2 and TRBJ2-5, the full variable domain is GAGVSQSPSNKVTEKGKDVELRCDPISGHTALYWYRQSLGQGLEFLIYFQGNSAPDKSGLPSDRFSAERTGGSVSTLTIQRTQQEDSAVYLCASSLYLAGKETQYFGPGTRLLVL.

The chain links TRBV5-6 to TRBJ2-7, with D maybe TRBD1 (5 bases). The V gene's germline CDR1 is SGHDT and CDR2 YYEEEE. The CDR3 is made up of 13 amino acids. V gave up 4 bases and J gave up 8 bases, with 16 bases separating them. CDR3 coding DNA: TGTGCCAGCAGCACGCGATACAGGTATAAGCAGTACTTC. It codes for CASSTRYRYKQYF. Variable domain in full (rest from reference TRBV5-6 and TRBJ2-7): DAGVTQSPTHLIKTRGQQVTLRCSPKSGHDTVSWYQQALGQGPQFIFQYYEEEERQRGNFPDRFSGHQFPNYSSELNVNALLLGDSALYLCASSTRYRYKQYFGPGTRLTVT.

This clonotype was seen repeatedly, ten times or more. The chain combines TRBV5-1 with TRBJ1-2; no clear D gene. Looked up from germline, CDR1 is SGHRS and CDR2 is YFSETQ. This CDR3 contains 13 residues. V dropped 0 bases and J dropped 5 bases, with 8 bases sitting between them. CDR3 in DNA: TGCGCCAGCAGCTTGGATCCGGGTTATGGCTACACCTTC. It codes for CASSLDPGYGYTF.

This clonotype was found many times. The CDR3 region has the DNA TGCAGTGCTAGTGGGACTAGCGGGTACAATGAGCAGTTCTTC. This sequence encodes CSASGTSGYNEQFF. The V gene is TRBV20-1, the J gene TRBJ2-1, with TRBD2 matching over 12 bases. Germline V lookup: CDR1 DFQATT, CDR2 SNEGSKA (reference sequence). The ends lost 3 bases at V and 4 bases at J; junction bases unmatched: 1. The CDR3 has 14 residues.

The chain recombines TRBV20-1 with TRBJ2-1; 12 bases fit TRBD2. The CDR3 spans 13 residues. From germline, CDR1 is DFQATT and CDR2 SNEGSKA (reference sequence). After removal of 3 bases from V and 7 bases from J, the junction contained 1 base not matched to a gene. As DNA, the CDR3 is TGCAGTGCTAGTGGACTAGCGGGGAATGAGCAGTTCTTC. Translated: CSASGLAGNEQFF.

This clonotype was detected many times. The CDR3 bases are TGTGCCTGGAGCGACAGGTATAGACCCCTCCACTTT. It yields the protein CAWSDRYRPLHF. J is TRBJ1-6 and V is TRBV30, with a tentative D call TRBD1 (6 bases). Germline lookup yields CDR1 GTSNPN and CDR2 SVGIG (reference sequence). CDR3 length: 12 residues. Deletions cut 3 bases from V and 12 bases from J, with 12 bases between.

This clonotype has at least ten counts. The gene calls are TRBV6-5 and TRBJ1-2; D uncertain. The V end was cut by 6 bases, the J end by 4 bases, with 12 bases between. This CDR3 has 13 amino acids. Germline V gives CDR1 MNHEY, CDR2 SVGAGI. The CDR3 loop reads CASRAGTPYGYTF. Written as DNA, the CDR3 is TGTGCCAGCAGGGCGGGAACACCCTATGGCTACACCTTC.

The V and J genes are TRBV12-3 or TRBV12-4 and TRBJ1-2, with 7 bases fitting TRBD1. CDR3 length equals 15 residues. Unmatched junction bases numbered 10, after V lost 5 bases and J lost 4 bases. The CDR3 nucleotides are TGTGCCAGCAGTCCGTCGAATAGGGGGCTCTATGGCTACACCTTC. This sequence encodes CASSPSNRGLYGYTF.

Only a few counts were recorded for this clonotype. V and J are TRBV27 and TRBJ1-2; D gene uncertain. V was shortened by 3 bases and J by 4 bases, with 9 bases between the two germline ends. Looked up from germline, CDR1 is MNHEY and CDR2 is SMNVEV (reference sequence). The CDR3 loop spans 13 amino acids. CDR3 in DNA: TGTGCCAGCAGTTTTAGAGGCCCCTATGGCTACACCTTC. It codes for CASSFRGPYGYTF.

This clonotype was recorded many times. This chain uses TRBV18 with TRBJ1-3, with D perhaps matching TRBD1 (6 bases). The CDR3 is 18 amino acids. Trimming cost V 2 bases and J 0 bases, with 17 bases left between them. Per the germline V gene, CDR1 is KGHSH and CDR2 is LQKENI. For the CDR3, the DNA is TGTGCCAGCTCACCAGGTGCAGGGAGGGGACACTCTGGAAACACCATATATTTT. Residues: CASSPGAGRGHSGNTIYF. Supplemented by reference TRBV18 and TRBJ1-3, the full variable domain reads NAGVMQNPRHLVRRRGQEARLRCSPMKGHSHVYWYRQLPEEGLKFMVYLQKENIIDESGMPKERFSAEFPKEGPSILRIQQVVRGDSAAYFCASSPGAGRGHSGNTIYFGEGSWLTVV.

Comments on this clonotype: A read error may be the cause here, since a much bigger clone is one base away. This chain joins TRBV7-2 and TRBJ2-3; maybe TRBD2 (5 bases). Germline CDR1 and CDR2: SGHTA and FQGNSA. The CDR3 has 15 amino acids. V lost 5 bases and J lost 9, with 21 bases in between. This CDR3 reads CASSPQRAEGVTQYF. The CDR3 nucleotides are TGTGCCAGCAGCCCCCAGAGGGCAGAGGGAGTCACGCAGTATTTT.

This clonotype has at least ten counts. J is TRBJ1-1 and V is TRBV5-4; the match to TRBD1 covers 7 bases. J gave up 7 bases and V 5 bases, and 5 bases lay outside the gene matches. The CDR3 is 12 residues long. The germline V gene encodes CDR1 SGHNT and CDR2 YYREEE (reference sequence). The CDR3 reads CASRLQGSEAFF. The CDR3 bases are TGTGCCAGCAGACTACAGGGGAGTGAAGCTTTCTTT.

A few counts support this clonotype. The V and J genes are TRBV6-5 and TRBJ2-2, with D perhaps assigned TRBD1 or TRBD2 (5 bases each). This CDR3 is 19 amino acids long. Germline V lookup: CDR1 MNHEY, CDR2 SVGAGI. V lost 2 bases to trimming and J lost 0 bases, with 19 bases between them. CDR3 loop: CASSYSLGPGRTNTGELFF. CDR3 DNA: TGTGCCAGCAGTTACAGTTTAGGACCGGGACGCACGAACACCGGGGAGCTGTTTTTT.

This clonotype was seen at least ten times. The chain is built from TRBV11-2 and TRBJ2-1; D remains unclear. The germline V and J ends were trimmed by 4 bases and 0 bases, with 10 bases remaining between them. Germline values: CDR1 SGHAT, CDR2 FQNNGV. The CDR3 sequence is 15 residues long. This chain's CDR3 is CASSSFTGSYNEQFF. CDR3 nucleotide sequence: TGTGCCAGCAGCTCCTTTACGGGCTCCTACAATGAGCAGTTCTTC.

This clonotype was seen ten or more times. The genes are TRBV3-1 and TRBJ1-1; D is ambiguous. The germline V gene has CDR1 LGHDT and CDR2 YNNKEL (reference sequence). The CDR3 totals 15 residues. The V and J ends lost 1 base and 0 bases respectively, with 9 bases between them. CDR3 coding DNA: TGTGCCAGCAGCCAAGCGGTTGGCCTGAACACTGAAGCTTTCTTT. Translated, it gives CASSQAVGLNTEAFF.

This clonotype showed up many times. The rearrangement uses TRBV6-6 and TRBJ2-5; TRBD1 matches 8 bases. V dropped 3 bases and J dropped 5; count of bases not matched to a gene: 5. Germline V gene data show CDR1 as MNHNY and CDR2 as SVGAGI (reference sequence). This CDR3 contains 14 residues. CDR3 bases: TGTGCCAGCAGTTATCAGGGGGCGGGGGAGACCCAGTACTTC. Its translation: CASSYQGAGETQYF.

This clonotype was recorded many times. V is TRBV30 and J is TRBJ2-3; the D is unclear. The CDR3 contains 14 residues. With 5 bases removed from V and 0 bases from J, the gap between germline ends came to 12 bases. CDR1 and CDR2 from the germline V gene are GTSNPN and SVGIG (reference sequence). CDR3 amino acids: CAWAQPYSTDTQYF. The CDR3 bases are TGTGCCTGGGCCCAACCCTATAGCACAGATACGCAGTATTTT.

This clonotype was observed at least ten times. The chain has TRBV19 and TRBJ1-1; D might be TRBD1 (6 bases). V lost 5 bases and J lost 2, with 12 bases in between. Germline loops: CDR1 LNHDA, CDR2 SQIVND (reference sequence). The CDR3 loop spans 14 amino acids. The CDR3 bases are TGTGCCAGTAGTGAGAGGACAGCTAACACTGAAGCTTTCTTT. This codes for CASSERTANTEAFF.

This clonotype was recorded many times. The CDR3, as DNA: TGTGCCAGCAGTGACCGGGACAGAAGAAATGAAAAACTGTTTTTT. Translated, it gives CASSDRDRRNEKLFF. The gene calls are TRBV25-1 and TRBJ1-4, with TRBD1 matching 7 bases. CDR1 is MGHDK and CDR2 is SYGVNS in the germline V gene. The V segment lost 3 bases and the J segment 5 bases; nucleotides outside the gene matches: 6. The CDR3 runs to 15 residues. Full variable domain (missing parts from reference TRBV25-1 and TRBJ1-4): EADIYQTPRYLVIGTGKKITLECSQTMGHDKMYWYQQDPGMELHLIHYSYGVNSTEKGDLSSESTVSRIRTEHFPLTLESARPSHTSQYLCASSDRDRRNEKLFFGSGTQLSVL.

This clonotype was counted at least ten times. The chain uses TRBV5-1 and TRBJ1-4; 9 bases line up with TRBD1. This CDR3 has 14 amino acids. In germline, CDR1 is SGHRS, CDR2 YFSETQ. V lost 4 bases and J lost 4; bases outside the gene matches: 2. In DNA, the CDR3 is TGCGCCAGCAGCACAGGGGGCCTTAATGAAAAACTGTTTTTT. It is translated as CASSTGGLNEKLFF.

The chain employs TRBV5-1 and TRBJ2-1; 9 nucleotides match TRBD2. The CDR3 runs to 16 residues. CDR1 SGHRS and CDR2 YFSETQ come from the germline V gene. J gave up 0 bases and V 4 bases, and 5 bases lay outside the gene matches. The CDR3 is CASSPLAGPSYNEQFF. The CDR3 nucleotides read TGCGCCAGCAGCCCGCTAGCGGGGCCCTCCTACAATGAGCAGTTCTTC.

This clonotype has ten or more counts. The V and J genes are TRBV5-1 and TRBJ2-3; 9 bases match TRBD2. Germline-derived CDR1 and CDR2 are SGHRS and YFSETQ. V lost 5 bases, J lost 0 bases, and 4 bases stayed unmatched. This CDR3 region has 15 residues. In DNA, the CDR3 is TGCGCCAGCAGTGGTAGCGGGAGTAGCACAGATACGCAGTATTTT. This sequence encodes CASSGSGSSTDTQYF.

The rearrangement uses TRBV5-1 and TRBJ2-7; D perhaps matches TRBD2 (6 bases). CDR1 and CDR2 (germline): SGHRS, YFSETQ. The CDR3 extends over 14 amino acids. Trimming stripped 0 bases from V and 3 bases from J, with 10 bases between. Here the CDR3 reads CASSLGEALYEQYF. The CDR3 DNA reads TGCGCCAGCAGCTTGGGGGAGGCCCTCTACGAGCAGTACTTC.

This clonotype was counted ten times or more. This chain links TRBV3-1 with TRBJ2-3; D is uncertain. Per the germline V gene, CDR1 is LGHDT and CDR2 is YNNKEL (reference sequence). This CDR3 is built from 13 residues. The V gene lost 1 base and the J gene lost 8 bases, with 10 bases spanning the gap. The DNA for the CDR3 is TGTGCCAGCAGCCAAGGAGGCCCGGGTACGCAGTATTTT. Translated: CASSQGGPGTQYF.